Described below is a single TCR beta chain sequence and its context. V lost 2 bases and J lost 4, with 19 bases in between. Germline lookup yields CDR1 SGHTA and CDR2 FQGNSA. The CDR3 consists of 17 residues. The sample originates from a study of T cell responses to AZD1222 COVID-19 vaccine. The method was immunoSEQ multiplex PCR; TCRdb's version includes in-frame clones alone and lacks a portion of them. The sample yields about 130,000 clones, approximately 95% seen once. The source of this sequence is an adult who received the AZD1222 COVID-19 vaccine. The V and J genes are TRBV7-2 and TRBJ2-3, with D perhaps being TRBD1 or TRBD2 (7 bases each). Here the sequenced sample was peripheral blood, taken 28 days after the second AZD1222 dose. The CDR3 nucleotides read TGTGCCAGCAGCTTAATCAGGGGGGGGGCGTTGTCAGATACGCAGTATTTT. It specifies CASSLIRGGALSDTQYF.